These 10 T cell receptor beta chains originate from one sample sequenced in a study of blood T cell repertoires in COVID-19. Repertoires were generated with immunoSEQ multiplex PCR, while TCRdb's copy carries only in-frame clones and drops some. The sample includes hundreds of thousands of clones, approximately 84% seen only once; the top ten take around 1.7%. Sequencing was done on a sample of PBMCs or T cells enriched from blood (not recorded which). The receptor set was obtained from a man between 35 and 55 years old who had recovered from COVID-19.

The V and J genes are TRBV28 and TRBJ1-2; D is possibly TRBD1 (6 bases). The V gene's germline CDR1 is MDHEN and CDR2 SYDVKM. Trimming cost V 3 bases and J 8 bases, with 22 bases left between them. There are 16 residues in the CDR3. The CDR3 DNA is TGTGCCAGCAGTTTTATGGGGGCTTGGGGGTTGGACGGCTACACCTTC. Protein sequence: CASSFMGAWGLDGYTF.

This clone was seen just once. The genes are TRBV27 and TRBJ1-6, with D possibly matching TRBD1 (5 bases). The CDR3 contains 13 residues. CDR1 is MNHEY, CDR2 SMNVEV, per germline (reference sequence). The germline V and J ends were trimmed by 6 bases and 16 bases, with 19 bases remaining between them. CDR3: CASRDETVPHLHF. The CDR3 DNA is TGTGCCAGCAGGGACGAGACAGTTCCCCATCTCCACTTT.

The CDR3 loop reads CASSPDRDTEAFF. In DNA form, the CDR3 reads TGCGCCAGCAGCCCGGACAGGGACACTGAAGCTTTCTTT. V and J are TRBV5-1 and TRBJ1-1, with 8 bases that match TRBD1. The CDR3 loop spans 13 amino acids. From germline, CDR1 is SGHRS and CDR2 YFSETQ. Unmatched junction bases numbered 2, after V lost 4 bases and J lost 3 bases. Full variable domain (rest looked up from reference TRBV5-1 and TRBJ1-1): KAGVTQTPRYLIKTRGQQVTLSCSPISGHRSVSWYQQTPGQGLQFLFEYFSETQRNKGNFPGRFSGRQFSNSRSEMNVSTLELGDSALYLCASSPDRDTEAFFGQGTRLTVV.

The chain recombines TRBV11-3 with TRBJ1-4; the match to TRBD1 covers 7 bases. CDR3 length: 14 amino acids. CDR1 is SGHNT and CDR2 is YENEEA in the germline V gene. In nucleotides, the CDR3 is TGTGGGGTGCAGGGGGACCCTAAGGGAGAAAAACTGTTTTTT. Encoded protein: CGVQGDPKGEKLFF.

The chain has TRBV30 and TRBJ1-2, with D hard to call. Germline V lookup: CDR1 GTSNPN, CDR2 SVGIG (reference sequence). Trimming left V 8 bases short and J 8 bases short, with 18 bases between. CDR3 length: 12 amino acids. The CDR3 DNA is TGTGCCGGTATTAGTGGCGCGGGGGGCTACACCTTC. Its translation: CAGISGAGGYTF.

The chain uses TRBV4-1 and TRBJ1-1, with a tentative D call TRBD1 (5 bases). V lost 0 bases to trimming and J lost 5 bases, with 16 bases between them. This CDR3 is built from 16 residues. Germline values: CDR1 MGHRA, CDR2 YSYEKL. This chain's CDR3 is CASSQDKIGEGTEAFF. CDR3 bases: TGCGCCAGCAGCCAAGATAAAATCGGGGAGGGGACTGAAGCTTTCTTT.

The chain is built from TRBV29-1 and TRBJ1-2; D uncertain. V lost 5 bases to trimming and J lost 0 bases, with 10 bases between them. The germline gives CDR1 SQVTM, CDR2 ANQGSEA. The CDR3 consists of 13 residues. CDR3 bases: TGCAGCGTTTTCGACGGGACTAACTATGGCTACACCTTC. Amino acid sequence: CSVFDGTNYGYTF. Full variable domain (outside the CDR3, taken from reference TRBV29-1 and TRBJ1-2): SAVISQKPSRDICQRGTSLTIQCQVDSQVTMMFWYRQQPGQSLTLIATANQGSEATYESGFVIDKFPISRPNLTFSTLTVSNMSPEDSSIYLCSVFDGTNYGYTFGSGTRLTVV.

This chain connects TRBV7-9 to TRBJ1-6; D gene unclear. Trimming cost V 5 bases and J 6 bases, with 11 bases left between them. This CDR3 has 14 residues. Germline V lookup: CDR1 SEHNR, CDR2 FQNEAQ (reference sequence). The CDR3 DNA sequence: TGTGCCAGCAGCCCCCCGGTTGGTAATTCACCCCTCCACTTT. Protein sequence: CASSPPVGNSPLHF.

The rearrangement joins TRBV11-2 to TRBJ1-3, with D maybe TRBD1 (5 bases). The CDR3 loop spans 15 amino acids. Germline loops: CDR1 SGHAT, CDR2 FQNNGV. V lost 2 bases, J lost 0 bases, and 8 bases lay in between. This CDR3 reads CASSLQGYSGNTIYF. CDR3 DNA sequence: TGTGCCAGCAGCTTACAGGGATACTCTGGAAACACCATATATTTT.

The rearrangement uses TRBV7-6 and TRBJ2-3; 9 nucleotides align to TRBD2. After removal of 5 bases from V and 5 bases from J, the junction contained 8 bases not matched to a gene. The CDR3 spans 15 residues. Germline lookup yields CDR1 SGHVS and CDR2 FNYEAQ. CDR3 nucleotide sequence: TGTGCCAGCAGCCCGATAGCGGGGGTGGGAGATACGCAGTATTTT. Translated: CASSPIAGVGDTQYF. The entire variable domain, with the rest obtained from reference TRBV7-6 and TRBJ2-3, is as follows: GAGVSQSPRYKVTKRGQDVALRCDPISGHVSLYWYRQALGQGPEFLTYFNYEAQQDKSGLPNDRFSAERPEGSISTLTIQRTEQRDSAMYRCASSPIAGVGDTQYFGPGTRLTVL.